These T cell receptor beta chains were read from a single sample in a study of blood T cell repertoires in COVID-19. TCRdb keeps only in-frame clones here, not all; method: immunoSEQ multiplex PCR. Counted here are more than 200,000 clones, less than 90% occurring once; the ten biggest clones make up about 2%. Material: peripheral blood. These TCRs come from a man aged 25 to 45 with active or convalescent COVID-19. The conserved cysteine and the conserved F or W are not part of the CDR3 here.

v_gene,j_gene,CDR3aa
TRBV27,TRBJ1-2,ASSPPAGNYGYT
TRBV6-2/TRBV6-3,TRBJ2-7,ASSLLAGATEQY
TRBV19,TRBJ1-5,ASNLRNQPQH
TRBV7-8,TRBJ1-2,ASSPGGIYGYT
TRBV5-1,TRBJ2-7,ASSLGQFSYEQY
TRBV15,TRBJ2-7,ATSRVGQGFDEQY
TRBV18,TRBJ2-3,ASSPTETYSTDTQY
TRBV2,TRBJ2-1,ASSGSGGAYNEQF
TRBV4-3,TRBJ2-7,ASSQGFLGAYEQY
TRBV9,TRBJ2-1,ASSVVLAGDNEQF